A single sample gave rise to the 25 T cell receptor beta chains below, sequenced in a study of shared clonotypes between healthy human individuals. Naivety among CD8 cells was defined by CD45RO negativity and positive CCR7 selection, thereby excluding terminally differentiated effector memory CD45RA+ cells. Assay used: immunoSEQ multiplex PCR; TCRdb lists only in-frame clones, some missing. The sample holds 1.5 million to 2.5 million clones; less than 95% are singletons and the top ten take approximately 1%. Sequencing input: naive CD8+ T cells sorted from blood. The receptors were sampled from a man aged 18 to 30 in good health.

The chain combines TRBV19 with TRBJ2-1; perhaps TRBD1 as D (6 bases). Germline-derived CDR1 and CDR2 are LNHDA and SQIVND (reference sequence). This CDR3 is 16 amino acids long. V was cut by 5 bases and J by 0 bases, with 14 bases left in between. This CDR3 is CASSALTTGSYNEQFF. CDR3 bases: TGTGCCAGTAGTGCCCTTACGACAGGCTCCTACAATGAGCAGTTCTTC. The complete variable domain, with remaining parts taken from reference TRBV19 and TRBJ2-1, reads DGGITQSPKYLFRKEGQNVTLSCEQNLNHDAMYWYRQDPGQGLRLIYYSQIVNDFQKGDIAEGYSVSREKKESFPLTVTSAQKNPTAFYLCASSALTTGSYNEQFFGPGTRLTVL.

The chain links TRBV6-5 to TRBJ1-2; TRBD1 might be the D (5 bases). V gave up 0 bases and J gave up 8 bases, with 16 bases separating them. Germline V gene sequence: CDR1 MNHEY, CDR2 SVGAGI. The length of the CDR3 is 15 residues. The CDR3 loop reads CASSYSEGPLGGYTF. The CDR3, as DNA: TGTGCCAGCAGTTACTCAGAGGGGCCTCTGGGAGGCTACACCTTC.

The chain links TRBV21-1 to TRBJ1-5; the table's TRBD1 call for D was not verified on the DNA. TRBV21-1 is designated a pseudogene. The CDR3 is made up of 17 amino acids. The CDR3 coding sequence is TGTGCCAGCAGCAAGCGACATTTGCAGGGCTCTAGGCAGCCCCAGCATTTT. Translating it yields CASSKRHLQGSRQPQHF.

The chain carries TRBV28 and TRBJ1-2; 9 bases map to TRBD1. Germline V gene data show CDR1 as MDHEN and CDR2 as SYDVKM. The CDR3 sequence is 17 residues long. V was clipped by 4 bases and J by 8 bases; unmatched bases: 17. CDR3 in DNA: TGTGCCAGCAGTTCTTTACAGGGGGCGCTCGGGGTGGAGGGCTACACCTTC. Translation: CASSSLQGALGVEGYTF.

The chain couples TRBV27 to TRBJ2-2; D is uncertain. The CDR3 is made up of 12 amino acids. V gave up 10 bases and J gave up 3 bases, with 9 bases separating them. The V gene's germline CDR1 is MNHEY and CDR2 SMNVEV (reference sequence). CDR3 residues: CATTDHTGELFF. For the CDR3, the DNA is TGTGCCACCACAGACCACACCGGGGAGCTGTTTTTT.

The CDR3: CASSAKGLTGVGTEAFF. The CDR3 DNA reads as TGCGCCAGCAGCGCCAAGGGCCTGACAGGGGTCGGGACTGAAGCTTTCTTT. The V call is TRBV5-1, the J call TRBJ1-1; 8 positions agree with TRBD1. The V segment lost 4 bases and the J segment 5 bases; nucleotides outside the gene matches: 16. The CDR3 is 17 amino acids. CDR1 is SGHRS, CDR2 YFSETQ, per germline. The entire variable domain, with the rest obtained from reference TRBV5-1 and TRBJ1-1, is as follows: KAGVTQTPRYLIKTRGQQVTLSCSPISGHRSVSWYQQTPGQGLQFLFEYFSETQRNKGNFPGRFSGRQFSNSRSEMNVSTLELGDSALYLCASSAKGLTGVGTEAFFGQGTRLTVV.

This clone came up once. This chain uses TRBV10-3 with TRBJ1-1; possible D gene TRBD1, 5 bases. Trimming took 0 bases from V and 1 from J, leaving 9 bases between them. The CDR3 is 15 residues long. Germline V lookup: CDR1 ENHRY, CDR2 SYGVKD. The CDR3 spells CAISESQGPNTEAFF. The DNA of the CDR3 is TGTGCCATCAGTGAGTCGCAGGGCCCGAACACTGAAGCTTTCTTT.

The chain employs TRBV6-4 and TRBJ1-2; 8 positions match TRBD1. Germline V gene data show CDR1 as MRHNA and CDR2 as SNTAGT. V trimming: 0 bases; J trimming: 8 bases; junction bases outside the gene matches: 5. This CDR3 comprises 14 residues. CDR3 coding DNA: TGTGCCAGCAGTGACTCGGACAGGGAAAGCGGCTACACCTTC. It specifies CASSDSDRESGYTF.

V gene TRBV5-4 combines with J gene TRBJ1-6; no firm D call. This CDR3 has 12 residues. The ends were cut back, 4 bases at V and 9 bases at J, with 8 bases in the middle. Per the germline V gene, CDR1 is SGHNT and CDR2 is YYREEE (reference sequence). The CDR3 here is CASSNDGSPLHF. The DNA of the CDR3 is TGTGCCAGCAGCAATGACGGTTCACCCCTCCACTTT.

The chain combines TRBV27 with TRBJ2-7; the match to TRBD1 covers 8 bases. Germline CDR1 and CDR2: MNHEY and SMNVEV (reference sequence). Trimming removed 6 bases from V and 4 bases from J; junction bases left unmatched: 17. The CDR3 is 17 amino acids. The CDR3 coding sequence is TGTGCCAGCAGCTATTCAGGAGGGACAGGTTTTACTTACGAGCAGTACTTC. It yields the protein CASSYSGGTGFTYEQYF.

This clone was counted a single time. In DNA form, the CDR3 reads TGTGCCAGCAGCTTTGGGGCCTGGCCAGATACGCAGTATTTT. Amino acid sequence: CASSFGAWPDTQYF. The J gene is TRBJ2-3, the V gene TRBV5-4, with D possibly matching TRBD1 (5 bases). Trimming removed 2 bases from V and 4 bases from J, with 11 bases in between. The CDR3 extends over 14 amino acids. Looked up from germline, CDR1 is SGHNT and CDR2 is YYREEE (reference sequence).

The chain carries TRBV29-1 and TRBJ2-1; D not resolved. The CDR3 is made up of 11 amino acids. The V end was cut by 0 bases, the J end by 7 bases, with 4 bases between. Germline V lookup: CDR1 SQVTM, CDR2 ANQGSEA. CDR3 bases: TGCAGCGTTGAAGATCTGAATGAGCAGTTCTTC. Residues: CSVEDLNEQFF.

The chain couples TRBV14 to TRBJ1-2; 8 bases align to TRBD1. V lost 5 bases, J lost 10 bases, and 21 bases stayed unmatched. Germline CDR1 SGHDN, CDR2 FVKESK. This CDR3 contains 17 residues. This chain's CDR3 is CASSEIQGSEQGGDYTF. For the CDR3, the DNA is TGTGCCAGCAGCGAAATACAAGGATCCGAACAGGGGGGAGACTACACCTTC.

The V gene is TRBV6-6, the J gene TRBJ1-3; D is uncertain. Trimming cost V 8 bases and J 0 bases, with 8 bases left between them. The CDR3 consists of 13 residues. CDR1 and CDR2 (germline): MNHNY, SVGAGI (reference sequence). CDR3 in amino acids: CASCQNSGNTIYF. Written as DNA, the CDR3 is TGTGCCAGCTGTCAGAACTCTGGAAACACCATATATTTT.

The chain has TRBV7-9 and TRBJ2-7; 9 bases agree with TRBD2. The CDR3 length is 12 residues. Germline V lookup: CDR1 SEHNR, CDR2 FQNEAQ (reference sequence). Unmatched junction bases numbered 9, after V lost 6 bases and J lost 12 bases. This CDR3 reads CASSIGTSGPYF. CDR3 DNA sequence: TGTGCCAGCAGTATAGGTACTAGCGGGCCGTACTTC. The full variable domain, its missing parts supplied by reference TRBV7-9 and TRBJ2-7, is DTGVSQNPRHKITKRGQNVTFRCDPISEHNRLYWYRQTLGQGPEFLTYFQNEAQLEKSRLLSDRFSAERPKGSFSTLEIQRTEQGDSAMYLCASSIGTSGPYFGPGTRLTVT.

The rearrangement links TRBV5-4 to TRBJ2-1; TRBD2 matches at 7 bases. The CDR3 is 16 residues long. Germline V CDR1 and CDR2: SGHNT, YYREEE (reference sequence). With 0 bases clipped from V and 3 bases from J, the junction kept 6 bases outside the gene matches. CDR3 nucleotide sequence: TGTGCCAGCAGCTTGGGGTGGGAGGGCATCTACAATGAGCAGTTCTTC. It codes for CASSLGWEGIYNEQFF.

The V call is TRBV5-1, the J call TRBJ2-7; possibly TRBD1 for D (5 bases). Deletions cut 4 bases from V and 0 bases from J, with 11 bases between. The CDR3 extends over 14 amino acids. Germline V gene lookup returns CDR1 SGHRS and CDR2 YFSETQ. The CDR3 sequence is CASSLQGNSYEQYF. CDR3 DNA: TGCGCCAGCAGCCTTCAGGGTAACTCCTACGAGCAGTACTTC.

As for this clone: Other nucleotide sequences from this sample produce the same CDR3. DNA of the CDR3: TGTGCCAGCAGCCTACAAGGGGGCACCGGGGAGCTGTTTTTT. It specifies CASSLQGGTGELFF. This sequence joins TRBV27 and TRBJ2-2, with D maybe TRBD1 (6 bases). Germline CDR1 MNHEY, CDR2 SMNVEV (reference sequence). The CDR3 contains 14 residues. V lost 6 bases and J 4 bases, leaving 12 bases between the germline ends.

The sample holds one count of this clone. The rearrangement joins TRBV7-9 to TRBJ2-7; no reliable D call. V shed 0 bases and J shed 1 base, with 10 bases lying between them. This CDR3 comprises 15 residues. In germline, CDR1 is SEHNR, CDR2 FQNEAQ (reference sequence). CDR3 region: CASSLAKQTSYEQYF. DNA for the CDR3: TGTGCCAGCAGCTTAGCGAAACAGACGTCCTACGAGCAGTACTTC.

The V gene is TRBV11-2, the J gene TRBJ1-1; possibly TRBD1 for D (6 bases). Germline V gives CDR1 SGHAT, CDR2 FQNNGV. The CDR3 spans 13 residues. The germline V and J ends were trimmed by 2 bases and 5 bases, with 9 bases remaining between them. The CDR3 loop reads CASSLPGETEAFF. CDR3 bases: TGTGCCAGCAGCTTACCAGGGGAGACTGAAGCTTTCTTT.

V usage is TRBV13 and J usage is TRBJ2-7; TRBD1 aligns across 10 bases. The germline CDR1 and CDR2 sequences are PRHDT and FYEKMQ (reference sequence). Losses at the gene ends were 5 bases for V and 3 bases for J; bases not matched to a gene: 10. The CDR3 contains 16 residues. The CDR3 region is CASSPIPGTGDYEQYF. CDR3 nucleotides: TGTGCCAGCAGCCCCATCCCCGGGACAGGGGACTACGAGCAGTACTTC.

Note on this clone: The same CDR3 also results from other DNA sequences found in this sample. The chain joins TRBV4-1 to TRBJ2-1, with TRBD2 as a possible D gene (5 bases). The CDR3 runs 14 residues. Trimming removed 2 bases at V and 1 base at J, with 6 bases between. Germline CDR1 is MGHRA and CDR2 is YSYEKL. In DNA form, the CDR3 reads TGCGCCAGCAGCCAACCGGGGTCCTACAATGAGCAGTTCTTC. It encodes CASSQPGSYNEQFF.

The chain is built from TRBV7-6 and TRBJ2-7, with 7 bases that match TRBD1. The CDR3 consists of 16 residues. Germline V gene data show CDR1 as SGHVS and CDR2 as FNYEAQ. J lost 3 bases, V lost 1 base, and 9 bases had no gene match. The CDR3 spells CASSLGRDSGLYEQYF. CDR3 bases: TGTGCCAGCAGCTTAGGTCGGGACAGCGGACTCTACGAGCAGTACTTC.

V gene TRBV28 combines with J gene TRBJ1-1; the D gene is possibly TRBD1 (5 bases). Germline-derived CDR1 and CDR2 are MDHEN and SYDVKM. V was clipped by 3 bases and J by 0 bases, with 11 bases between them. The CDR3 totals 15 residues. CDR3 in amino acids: CASSFPGVVNTEAFF. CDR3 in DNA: TGTGCCAGCAGTTTCCCGGGGGTAGTGAACACTGAAGCTTTCTTT.

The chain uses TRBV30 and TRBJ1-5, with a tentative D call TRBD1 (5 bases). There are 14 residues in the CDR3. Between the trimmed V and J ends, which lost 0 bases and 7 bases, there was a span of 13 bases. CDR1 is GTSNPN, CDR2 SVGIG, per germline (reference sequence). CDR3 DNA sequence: TGTGCCTGGAGTGTGGTGGGGGGGGTGCAGCCCCAGCATTTT. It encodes CAWSVVGGVQPQHF.